Reported below is one T cell receptor beta chain. The sample originates from a study of control samples from healthy donors and cancer patients. The V and J ends lost 4 bases and 3 bases, in that order; junction bases with no gene match: 2. Germline V CDR1 and CDR2: LGHDT, YNNKEL (reference sequence). The CDR3 totals 14 residues. The protocol was immunoSEQ multiplex PCR, while the TCRdb copy is restricted to in-frame clones and leaves out a portion. The sample yields about 160,000 clones, roughly 95% seen once. V and J are TRBV3-1 (or the pseudogene TRBV3-2) and TRBJ1-4; the match to TRBD1 covers 7 bases. This receptor was taken from a woman aged 55-70 years in good health. Specimen: blood. The CDR3: CASSPDRANEKLFF. The CDR3, as DNA: TGTGCCAGCAGCCCCGACAGGGCTAATGAAAAACTGTTTTTT.